These 13 T cell receptor beta chains came from one sample sequenced in a study of Ad26.COV2.S vaccination and SARS-CoV-2 variants. The treatment: roughly 19 received Ad26.COV2.S at low or high dose, single or two shots; 5 received placebo; per-sample allocation not given. Samples analyzed were those drawn on day 63 after the first vaccine or placebo injection. TCRdb's copy holds only in-frame clones and misses some; the assay was immunoSEQ multiplex PCR. The sample lists fewer than 400,000 clones, roughly nine tenths seen once, with roughly 3.5% in the top ten. The specimen was peripheral blood, collected in a trial of Ad26.COV2.S vaccine versus placebo. These receptor sequences come from a person between 18 and 65 years old who received the Ad26.COV2.S COVID-19 vaccine or a placebo.

This clone showed up just once. The chain couples TRBV15 to TRBJ2-3; 11 nucleotides line up with TRBD2. Unmatched junction bases numbered 11, after V lost 0 bases and J lost 9 bases. The germline CDR1 and CDR2 sequences are LNHNV and YYDKDF (reference sequence). The CDR3 has 17 residues. The CDR3 is CATSRDLGSGGGATQYF. The CDR3 DNA follows: TGTGCCACCAGCAGAGATCTGGGTAGCGGGGGGGGCGCGACGCAGTATTTT. The full variable domain, with the rest looked up from reference TRBV15 and TRBJ2-3, is DAMVIQNPRYQVTQFGKPVTLSCSQTLNHNVMYWYQQKSSQAPKLLFHYYDKDFNNEADTPDNFQSRRPNTSFCFLDIRSPGLGDTAMYLCATSRDLGSGGGATQYFGPGTRLTVL.

The chain has TRBV2 and TRBJ2-1; TRBD2 matches 9 bases. J gave up 0 bases and V 6 bases, and 6 bases lay outside the gene matches. CDR1 is SNHLY and CDR2 is FYNNEI in the germline V gene. This CDR3 is 16 amino acids long. The CDR3 spells CASRGTSLSSYNEQFF. The CDR3 region has the DNA TGTGCCAGCAGGGGGACTAGCCTGAGCTCCTACAATGAGCAGTTCTTC.

This chain connects TRBV4-3 to TRBJ1-1; 9 nucleotides align to TRBD1. Unmatched junction bases numbered 6, after V lost 1 base and J lost 6 bases. Germline assignment: CDR1 LGHNA and CDR2 YSLEER. The CDR3 consists of 15 residues. CDR3 sequence reads: CASSQVQGAGAEAFF. CDR3 DNA sequence: TGCGCCAGCAGCCAAGTACAGGGGGCCGGGGCTGAAGCTTTCTTT.

This sequence joins TRBV12-3 or TRBV12-4 and TRBJ1-5, with TRBD1 matching over 7 bases. The CDR3 contains 13 residues. V was pared by 5 bases and J by 2 bases, with 0 bases of the junction left unmatched. The CDR3 region is CASSGTGNQPQHF. Here the CDR3 DNA reads TGTGCCAGCAGTGGGACAGGCAATCAGCCCCAGCATTTT.

The J gene is TRBJ1-2, the V gene TRBV2, with D uncertain. There are 13 residues in the CDR3. The germline CDR1 and CDR2 sequences are SNHLY and FYNNEI. V was trimmed by 3 bases and J by 8 bases, leaving 13 bases between them. CDR3 DNA sequence: TGTGCCAGCAGTGATGGGCAGCCTAGGGGCTACACCTTC. This encodes CASSDGQPRGYTF.

This chain joins TRBV19 and TRBJ1-4, with 8 bases matching TRBD1. The junction had 16 bases not matched to a gene; V was cut back by 7 bases and J by 0 bases. Germline V gene lookup returns CDR1 LNHDA and CDR2 SQIVND (reference sequence). This CDR3 has 19 amino acids. The CDR3 loop reads CASNPGQDTQGATNEKLFF. CDR3 DNA sequence: TGTGCCAGTAACCCGGGACAGGACACCCAAGGCGCAACTAATGAAAAACTGTTTTTT.

The genes are TRBV7-9 and TRBJ1-2, with D unclear. The CDR3 is 14 residues long. The germline CDR1 and CDR2 sequences are SEHNR and FQNEAQ (reference sequence). V was pared by 5 bases and J by 6 bases, with 16 bases between. For the CDR3, the DNA is TGTGCCAGCAGCCCGGGCGCCGGGTTGAATGGCTACACCTTC. It encodes CASSPGAGLNGYTF. Full variable domain (remainder filled in from reference TRBV7-9 and TRBJ1-2): DTGVSQNPRHKITKRGQNVTFRCDPISEHNRLYWYRQTLGQGPEFLTYFQNEAQLEKSRLLSDRFSAERPKGSFSTLEIQRTEQGDSAMYLCASSPGAGLNGYTFGSGTRLTVV.

V gene TRBV6-7 combines with J gene TRBJ1-4; 7 bases agree with TRBD1. TRBV6-7 is recorded as an ORF, its role being uncertain. The CDR3 has 16 amino acids. Losses at the gene ends were 10 bases for V and 0 bases for J; bases not matched to a gene: 11. CDR3 nucleotides: TGTGCCACCCCTCCGGGACAGACTTCAACTAATGAAAAACTGTTTTTT. This translates into CATPPGQTSTNEKLFF.

This clone is a singleton in its sample. The chain links TRBV2 to TRBJ2-2, with TRBD2 as a possible D gene (6 bases). V was pared by 7 bases and J by 2 bases, with 8 bases between. This CDR3 region has 13 residues. The germline V gene encodes CDR1 SNHLY and CDR2 FYNNEI. CDR3 in amino acids: CASTTSNTGELFF. CDR3 nucleotide sequence: TGTGCCAGCACGACTAGTAACACCGGGGAGCTGTTTTTT.

This chain links TRBV2 with TRBJ1-2; no firm D call. The V and J ends lost 4 bases and 8 bases respectively, with 14 bases between them. Per germline, CDR1 SNHLY and CDR2 FYNNEI. CDR3 length: 13 amino acids. The CDR3 sequence is CASSVTPGYGYTF. DNA for the CDR3: TGTGCCAGCAGTGTCACACCGGGGTACGGCTACACCTTC. Looking up the rest from reference TRBV2 and TRBJ1-2 gives the full variable domain: EPEVTQTPSHQVTQMGQEVILRCVPISNHLYFYWYRQILGQKVEFLVSFYNNEISEKSEIFDDQFSVERPDGSNFTLKIRSTKLEDSAMYFCASSVTPGYGYTFGSGTRLTVV.

The rearrangement uses TRBV7-8 and TRBJ2-2, with 14 bases identical to TRBD2. V was pared by 7 bases and J by 7 bases, with 11 bases of the junction left unmatched. Germline CDR1 is SGHVS and CDR2 is FQNEAQ. The CDR3 runs 17 residues. The CDR3 DNA reads TGTGCCAGCACCACCGGGACTAGCGGGGGAAAAGTCGGGGAGCTGTTTTTT. Encoded protein: CASTTGTSGGKVGELFF.

This chain joins TRBV20-1 and TRBJ2-1; 7 bases are a match to TRBD2. Germline V CDR1 and CDR2: DFQATT, SNEGSKA (reference sequence). The CDR3 loop spans 11 amino acids. Trimming cost V 0 bases and J 13 bases; bases outside gene matches: 3. The CDR3 spells CSARDGRVQFF. The CDR3 region has the DNA TGCAGTGCTAGAGATGGGAGGGTTCAGTTCTTC.

This clone was found once. The chain links TRBV6-2 or TRBV6-3 to TRBJ2-1; 7 bases match TRBD2. Per the germline V gene, CDR1 is MNHEY and CDR2 is SVGEGT. CDR3 length equals 16 residues. V lost 2 bases and J lost 10; bases outside the gene matches: 14. The DNA of the CDR3 is TGTGCCAGCAGTTACATCCCGCGGACTAGTGGGGCCGAGCAGTTCTTC. Translated, it gives CASSYIPRTSGAEQFF.